This T cell receptor (beta chain) comes out of a study of tumor T cells in aggressive B-cell lymphoma. The CDR3 length is 13 residues. Germline CDR1 MNHEY, CDR2 SMNVEV (reference sequence). Trimming removed 3 bases from V and 1 base from J, with 7 bases in between. Measured with immunoSEQ multiplex PCR; TCRdb has only the in-frame clones, and not every one. The data contain some 350 clones, roughly 97% of them singletons. The gene calls are TRBV27 and TRBJ2-7; D may be TRBD2 (5 bases). The receptor was isolated from an adult with diffuse large B cell lymphoma. Input material: tumor tissue. In DNA form, the CDR3 reads TGTGCCAGCAGTTTTGGAGGATCCTACGAGCAGTACTTC. It specifies CASSFGGSYEQYF.